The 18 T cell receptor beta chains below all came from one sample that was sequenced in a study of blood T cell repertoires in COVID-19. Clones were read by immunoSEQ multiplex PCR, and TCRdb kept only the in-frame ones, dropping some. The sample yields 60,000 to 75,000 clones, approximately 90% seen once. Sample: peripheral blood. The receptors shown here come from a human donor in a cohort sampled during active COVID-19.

The CDR3: CASSVEGLSGYEQYF. CDR3 sequence (DNA): TGTGCCAGCAGCGTAGAAGGACTATCGGGCTACGAGCAGTACTTC. The rearrangement joins TRBV9 to TRBJ2-7; D possibly corresponds to TRBD2 (6 bases). This CDR3 has 15 residues. V was pared by 0 bases and J by 3 bases, with 13 bases between. The germline CDR1 and CDR2 sequences are SGDLS and YYNGEE.

CDR3 nucleotide sequence: TGTGCCAGCAGCGCACGGACTAGCGGGAGGGCAAGCAATGAGCAGTTCTTC. Its translation is CASSARTSGRASNEQFF. The chain combines TRBV7-9 with TRBJ2-1, with 15 bases lining up with TRBD2. The CDR3 has 17 residues. CDR1 and CDR2 from the germline V gene are SEHNR and FQNEAQ (reference sequence). With 5 bases clipped from V and 6 bases from J, the junction kept 8 bases outside the gene matches.

Written as DNA, the CDR3 is TGCGCCAGCACCTCACGACTAGCGGGAACGGTCAATGAGCAGTTCTTC. It translates to CASTSRLAGTVNEQFF. The genes are TRBV5-1 and TRBJ2-1; 11 positions agree with TRBD2. The CDR3 totals 16 residues. Trimming at V came to 6 bases and at J to 6 bases, leaving 11 bases not matched to a gene. The germline gives CDR1 SGHRS, CDR2 YFSETQ. The whole variable domain, filled in from reference TRBV5-1 and TRBJ2-1, reads KAGVTQTPRYLIKTRGQQVTLSCSPISGHRSVSWYQQTPGQGLQFLFEYFSETQRNKGNFPGRFSGRQFSNSRSEMNVSTLELGDSALYLCASTSRLAGTVNEQFFGPGTRLTVL.

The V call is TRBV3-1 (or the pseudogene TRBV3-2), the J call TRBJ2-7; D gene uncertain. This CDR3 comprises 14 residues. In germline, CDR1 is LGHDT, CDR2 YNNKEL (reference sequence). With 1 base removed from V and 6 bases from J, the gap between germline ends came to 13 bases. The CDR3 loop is CASSQGLNGGEQYF. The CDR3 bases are TGTGCCAGCAGCCAAGGACTCAATGGTGGCGAGCAGTACTTC.

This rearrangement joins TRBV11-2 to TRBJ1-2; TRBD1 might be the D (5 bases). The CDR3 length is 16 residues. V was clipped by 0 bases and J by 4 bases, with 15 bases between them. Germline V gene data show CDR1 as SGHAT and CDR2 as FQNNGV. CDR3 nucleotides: TGTGCCAGCAGCTTAGATCGATTGGGGGGAACCTATGGCTACACCTTC. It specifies CASSLDRLGGTYGYTF. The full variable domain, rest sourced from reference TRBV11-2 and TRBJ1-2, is EAGVAQSPRYKIIEKRQSVAFWCNPISGHATLYWYQQILGQGPKLLIQFQNNGVVDDSQLPKDRFSAERLKGVDSTLKIQPAKLEDSAVYLCASSLDRLGGTYGYTFGSGTRLTVV.

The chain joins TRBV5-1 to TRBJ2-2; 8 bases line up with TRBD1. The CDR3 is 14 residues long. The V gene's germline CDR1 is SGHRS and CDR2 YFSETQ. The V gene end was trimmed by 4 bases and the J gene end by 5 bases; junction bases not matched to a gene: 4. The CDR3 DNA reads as TGCGCCAGCAGCAAACAGGGGGTAACCGGGGAGCTGTTTTTT. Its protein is CASSKQGVTGELFF.

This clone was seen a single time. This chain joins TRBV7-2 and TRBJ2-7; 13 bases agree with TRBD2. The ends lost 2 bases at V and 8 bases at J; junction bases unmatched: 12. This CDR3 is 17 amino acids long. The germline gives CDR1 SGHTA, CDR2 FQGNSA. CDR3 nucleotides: TGTGCCAGCAGCTTACCTAGTGCGGGACTAGCGGGGAGTAAGCAGTACTTC. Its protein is CASSLPSAGLAGSKQYF. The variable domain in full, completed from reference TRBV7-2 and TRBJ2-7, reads GAGVSQSPSNKVTEKGKDVELRCDPISGHTALYWYRQSLGQGLEFLIYFQGNSAPDKSGLPSDRFSAERTGGSVSTLTIQRTQQEDSAVYLCASSLPSAGLAGSKQYFGPGTRLTVT.

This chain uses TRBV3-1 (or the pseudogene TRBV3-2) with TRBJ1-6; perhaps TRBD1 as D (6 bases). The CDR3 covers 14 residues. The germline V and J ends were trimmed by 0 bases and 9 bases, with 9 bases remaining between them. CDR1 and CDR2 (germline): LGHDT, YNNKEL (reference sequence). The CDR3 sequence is CASSQEGGRSPLHF. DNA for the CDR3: TGTGCCAGCAGCCAAGAAGGGGGTCGTTCACCCCTCCACTTT.

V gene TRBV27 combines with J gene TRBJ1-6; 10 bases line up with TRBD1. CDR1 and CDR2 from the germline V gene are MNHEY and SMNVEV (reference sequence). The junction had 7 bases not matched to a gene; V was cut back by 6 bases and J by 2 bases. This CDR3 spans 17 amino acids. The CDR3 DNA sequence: TGTGCCAGCAGACCCCGGGACAGGGGAACCTATAATTCACCCCTCCACTTT. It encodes CASRPRDRGTYNSPLHF.

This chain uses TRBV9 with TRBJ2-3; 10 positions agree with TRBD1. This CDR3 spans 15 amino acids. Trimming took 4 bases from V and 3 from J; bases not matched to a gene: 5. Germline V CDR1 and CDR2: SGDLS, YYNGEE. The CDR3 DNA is TGTGCCAGCAGCTCTAGACAGGGGGCAACAGATACGCAGTATTTT. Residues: CASSSRQGATDTQYF. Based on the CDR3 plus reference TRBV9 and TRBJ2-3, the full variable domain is DSGVTQTPKHLITATGQRVTLRCSPRSGDLSVYWYQQSLDQGLQFLIQYYNGEERAKGNILERFSAQQFPDLHSELNLSSLELGDSALYFCASSSRQGATDTQYFGPGTRLTVL.

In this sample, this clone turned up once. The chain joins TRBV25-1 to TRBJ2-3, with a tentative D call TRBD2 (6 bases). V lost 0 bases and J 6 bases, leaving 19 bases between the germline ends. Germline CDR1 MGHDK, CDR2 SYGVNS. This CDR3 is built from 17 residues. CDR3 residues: CASSEYGTSEVVDTQYF. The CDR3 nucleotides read TGTGCCAGCAGTGAATACGGGACTTCCGAAGTGGTGGATACGCAGTATTTT.

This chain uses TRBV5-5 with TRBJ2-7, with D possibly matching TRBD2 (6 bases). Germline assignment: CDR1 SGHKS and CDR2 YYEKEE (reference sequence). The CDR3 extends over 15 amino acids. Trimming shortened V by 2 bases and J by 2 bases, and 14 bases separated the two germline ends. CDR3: CASSFVPAGPYEQYF. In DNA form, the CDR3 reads TGTGCCAGCAGCTTCGTACCAGCGGGTCCCTACGAGCAGTACTTC.

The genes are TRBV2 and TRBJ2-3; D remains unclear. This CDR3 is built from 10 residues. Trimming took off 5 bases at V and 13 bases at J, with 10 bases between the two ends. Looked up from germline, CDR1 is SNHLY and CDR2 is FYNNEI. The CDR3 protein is CASSSANKYF. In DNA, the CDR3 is TGTGCCAGCAGTTCCGCTAATAAGTATTTT.

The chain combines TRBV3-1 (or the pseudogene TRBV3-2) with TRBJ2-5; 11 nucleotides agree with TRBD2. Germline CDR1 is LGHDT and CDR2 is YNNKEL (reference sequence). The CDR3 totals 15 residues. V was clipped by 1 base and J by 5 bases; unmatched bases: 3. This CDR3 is CASSQAPSGRETQYF. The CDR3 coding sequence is TGTGCCAGCAGCCAAGCCCCTAGCGGGAGGGAGACCCAGTACTTC.

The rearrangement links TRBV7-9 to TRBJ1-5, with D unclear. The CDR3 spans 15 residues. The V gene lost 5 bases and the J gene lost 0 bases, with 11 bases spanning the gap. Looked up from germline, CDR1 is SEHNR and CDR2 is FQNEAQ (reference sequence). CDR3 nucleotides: TGTGCCAGCAGCCGTCCAGGAAATAGCAATCAGCCCCAGCATTTT. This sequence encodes CASSRPGNSNQPQHF.

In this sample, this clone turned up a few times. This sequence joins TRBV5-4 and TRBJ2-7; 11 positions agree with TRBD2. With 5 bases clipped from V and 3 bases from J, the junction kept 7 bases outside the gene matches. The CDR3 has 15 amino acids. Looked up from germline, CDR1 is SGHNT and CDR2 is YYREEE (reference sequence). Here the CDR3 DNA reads TGTGCCAGCAGGGAGGGACTAGCGGAGTACTACGAGCAGTACTTC. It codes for CASREGLAEYYEQYF.

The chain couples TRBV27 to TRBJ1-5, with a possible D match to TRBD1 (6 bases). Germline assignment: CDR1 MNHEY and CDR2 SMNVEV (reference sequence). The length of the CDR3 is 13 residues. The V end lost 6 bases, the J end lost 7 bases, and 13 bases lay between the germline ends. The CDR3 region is CASSLTGNQPQHF. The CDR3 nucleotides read TGTGCCAGCAGCCTCACAGGGAACCAGCCCCAGCATTTT.

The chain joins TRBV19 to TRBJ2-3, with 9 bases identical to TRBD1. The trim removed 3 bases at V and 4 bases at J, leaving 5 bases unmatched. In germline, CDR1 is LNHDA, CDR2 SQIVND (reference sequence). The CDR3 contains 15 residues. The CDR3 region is CASSMGQGKADTQYF. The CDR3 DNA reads TGTGCCAGTAGTATGGGACAGGGTAAGGCAGATACGCAGTATTTT.